These T cell receptor beta chains were read from a single sample in a study of human T cells and chemical hapten exposure. In TCRdb, the RACE reads were re-called with MiXCR into one record per CDR3 protein. The sample lists 150,000 to 200,000 distinct CDR3 sequences, 25% to 35% occurring once. The sequencing here drew on whole blood, taken in connection with sensitization to the hapten diphenylcyclopropenone (DPC). Receptors originate from a woman in her twenties or thirties with alopecia areata. Some clones in this sample may be carry-over from other donors' samples. The CDR3 runs from the conserved cysteine through the conserved F or W. D genes are given only for firm matches. Rows may omit the clone size; those that give it use once, few, many or a size class.

j_gene,d_gene,abundance,v_gene,CDR3nt,CDR3aa
TRBJ1-5,-,few,TRBV6-5,TGTGCCAGCAGTTTAGCAGGGCCTGGTCAGCCCCAGCATTTT,CASSLAGPGQPQHF
TRBJ2-7,-,-,TRBV28,TGTGCCAGCAGAATCCAGGGCTCCTACGAGCAGTACTTC,CASRIQGSYEQYF
TRBJ2-7,TRBD1,-,TRBV19,TGTGCCAGTAGTAAGACAGGGGCCCCCTACGAGCAGTACTTC,CASSKTGAPYEQYF
TRBJ2-5,-,-,TRBV27,TGTGCCAGCAGTCCTCGGACGAGGGGAGAGACCCAGTACTTC,CASSPRTRGETQYF
TRBJ1-2,TRBD1,-,TRBV6-6,TGTGCCAGCACCGAGTTGCAGGGGGTCTATGGCTACACCTTC,CASTELQGVYGYTF
TRBJ1-1,-,-,TRBV30,TGTGCCTGGATTCCAGCCAACACTGAAGCTTTCTTT,CAWIPANTEAFF
TRBJ2-5,-,few,TRBV7-2,TGTGCCAGCAGATCCGAAGAGACCCAGTACTTC,CASRSEETQYF
TRBJ2-1,-,few,TRBV4-2,TGTGCCAGCAGCCAGGGGGCCCGGGACAATGAGCAGTTCTTC,CASSQGARDNEQFF
TRBJ1-1,-,-,TRBV29-1,TGCAGCGTTGAAGGCCAGAGAAACACTGAAGCTTTCTTT,CSVEGQRNTEAFF
TRBJ2-6,-,few,TRBV10-3,TGTGCCACCTGGTCTGGGGCCAACGTCCTGACTTTC,CATWSGANVLTF